This paragraph reports one T cell receptor beta chain. Antigen unknown. These data come from a study of graft-versus-host responses after intestinal transplantation. Turning to the study itself: Tacrolimus plus steroids were given to all recipients for about 3 years, preceded by anti-thymocyte globulin induction.

Study findings and constraints: Patients who carried graft-donor T cell macrochimerism also had high graft-versus-host to host-versus-graft clonal ratios in their allografts.

Only in-frame clones appear in the TCRdb table, and some are missing; sequencing was by immunoSEQ multiplex PCR. The sample lists about 98,000 clones; more than 75% were seen once. Trimming shortened V by 5 bases and J by 11 bases, and 10 bases separated the two germline ends. The CDR3 extends over 11 amino acids. Germline V gene lookup returns CDR1 LNHDA and CDR2 SQIVND (reference sequence). Material: PBMCs, obtained 255 days after intestinal transplant. The V gene is TRBV19, the J gene TRBJ1-5; D unresolved. The sequence derives from a human patient who received an intestinal transplant, so some T cells may come from the graft donor. The CDR3 region is CASSFTGTQHF. DNA for the CDR3: TGTGCCAGTAGTTTTACCGGGACCCAGCATTTT.